Shown below are 31 T cell receptor beta chains from a single sample sequenced in a study of tumor-infiltrating lymphocytes in localized non-small cell lung cancer. Measured with immunoSEQ multiplex PCR; TCRdb has only the in-frame clones, and not every one. The data hold around 17,000 clones, with roughly 40% observed a single time. Input material: lung tumor tissue. The receptors stem from a human donor with non-small cell lung cancer.

V gene TRBV28 combines with J gene TRBJ2-5; D gene ambiguous. Trimming stripped 8 bases from V and 5 bases from J, with 12 bases between. The CDR3 length is 12 residues. Germline V lookup: CDR1 MDHEN, CDR2 SYDVKM. CDR3 sequence (DNA): TGTGCCAGCCGAATCCCATGGGAGACCCAGTACTTC. Translating it yields CASRIPWETQYF.

This clone appeared once. V and J are TRBV7-9 and TRBJ1-2; 8 nucleotides line up with TRBD1. This CDR3 spans 14 amino acids. Trimming removed 5 bases from V and 4 bases from J; junction bases left unmatched: 6. CDR1 SEHNR and CDR2 FQNEAQ come from the germline V gene (reference sequence). The CDR3 bases are TGTGCCAGCAGCCCCGGGACAGGCGTCTATGGCTACACCTTC. Its protein product is CASSPGTGVYGYTF.

The chain links TRBV5-1 to TRBJ2-1; D is perhaps TRBD2 (6 bases). Germline CDR1 reads SGHRS; CDR2 reads YFSETQ. V lost 0 bases, J lost 2 bases, and 9 bases lay in between. The CDR3 is made up of 15 amino acids. CDR3 loop: CASSLGGGTYNEQFF. DNA for the CDR3: TGCGCCAGCAGCTTGGGTGGGGGGACCTACAATGAGCAGTTCTTC.

The chain uses TRBV7-9 and TRBJ2-7; no clear D. CDR1 SEHNR and CDR2 FQNEAQ come from the germline V gene (reference sequence). V was trimmed by 1 base and J by 0 bases, leaving 1 base between them. CDR3 length: 12 residues. The CDR3 DNA is TGTGCCAGCAGCTTAGTCTCCTACGAGCAGTACTTC. The encoded protein is CASSLVSYEQYF. The variable domain in full, completed from reference TRBV7-9 and TRBJ2-7, reads DTGVSQNPRHKITKRGQNVTFRCDPISEHNRLYWYRQTLGQGPEFLTYFQNEAQLEKSRLLSDRFSAERPKGSFSTLEIQRTEQGDSAMYLCASSLVSYEQYFGPGTRLTVT.

This clone was found many times. The chain couples TRBV29-1 to TRBJ2-5; tentative D call: TRBD1 (5 bases). Germline CDR1 is SQVTM and CDR2 is ANQGSEA. V lost 3 bases and J 2 bases, leaving 16 bases between the germline ends. This CDR3 is built from 15 residues. CDR3 nucleotide sequence: TGCAGCGTTGATACCCGGACAAAACCGCAAGAGACCCAGTACTTC. This sequence encodes CSVDTRTKPQETQYF.

This clone came up many times. V usage is TRBV5-5 and J usage is TRBJ1-5; a possible D gene is TRBD1 (5 bases). The CDR3 runs 14 residues. V was clipped by 4 bases and J by 0 bases, with 8 bases between them. Germline V gene sequence: CDR1 SGHKS, CDR2 YYEKEE (reference sequence). The CDR3 spells CASSPRDSNQPQHF. CDR3 bases: TGTGCCAGCAGCCCCAGGGATAGCAATCAGCCCCAGCATTTT. The full variable domain, in which reference TRBV5-5 and TRBJ1-5 provide the parts outside the CDR3, is DAGVTQSPTHLIKTRGQQVTLRCSPISGHKSVSWYQQVLGQGPQFIFQYYEKEERGRGNFPDRFSARQFPNYSSELNVNALLLGDSALYLCASSPRDSNQPQHFGDGTRLSIL.

The chain couples TRBV2 to TRBJ2-2; either TRBD1 or TRBD2 may supply D (5 bases each). The CDR3 spans 13 residues. CDR1 is SNHLY, CDR2 FYNNEI, per germline. The V gene lost 5 bases and the J gene lost 7 bases, with 11 bases spanning the gap. The CDR3 loop is CASSFRGNGELFF. As DNA, the CDR3 is TGTGCCAGCAGTTTCCGGGGCAACGGGGAGCTGTTTTTT. Full variable domain (outside the CDR3, taken from reference TRBV2 and TRBJ2-2): EPEVTQTPSHQVTQMGQEVILRCVPISNHLYFYWYRQILGQKVEFLVSFYNNEISEKSEIFDDQFSVERPDGSNFTLKIRSTKLEDSAMYFCASSFRGNGELFFGEGSRLTVL.

This chain joins TRBV6-6 and TRBJ2-5, with D possibly being TRBD1 or TRBD2 (5 bases each). The V and J ends lost 7 bases and 4 bases respectively, with 13 bases between them. Germline CDR1 is MNHNY and CDR2 is SVGAGI (reference sequence). CDR3 length: 13 amino acids. The DNA for the CDR3 is TGTGCCAGCACCCCCGGGGCCCGAGAGACCCAGTACTTC. Its protein is CASTPGARETQYF.

The chain employs TRBV28 and TRBJ1-2, with TRBD1 matching 7 bases. Germline V gives CDR1 MDHEN, CDR2 SYDVKM. CDR3 length: 15 residues. V lost 2 bases, J lost 2 bases, and 5 bases stayed unmatched. In DNA, the CDR3 is TGTGCCAGCAGTTTAAGGACAGGCTTGAACTATGGCTACACCTTC. The encoded protein is CASSLRTGLNYGYTF.

Judged by abundance, this clone is medium-sized. For the CDR3, the DNA is TGTGCCAGCAGCCAAGAGGTAAGGGCGGGGGGGTCCAACGAGCAGTACTTC. It yields the protein CASSQEVRAGGSNEQYF. The chain joins TRBV4-2 to TRBJ2-7, with 9 bases aligning to TRBD2. Looked up from germline, CDR1 is LGHNA and CDR2 is YNFKEQ. The junction had 11 bases not matched to a gene; V was cut back by 0 bases and J by 5 bases. The length of the CDR3 is 17 residues.

The rearrangement links TRBV11-2 to TRBJ2-5, with TRBD2 matching 7 bases. V lost 3 bases to trimming and J lost 4 bases; unmatched junction nucleotides: 2. The length of the CDR3 is 13 residues. CDR1 and CDR2 (germline): SGHAT, FQNNGV. Written as DNA, the CDR3 is TGTGCCAGCAGCTTGAGGGAGGGAGAGACCCAGTACTTC. Translating gives CASSLREGETQYF. Based on the CDR3 plus reference TRBV11-2 and TRBJ2-5, the full variable domain is EAGVAQSPRYKIIEKRQSVAFWCNPISGHATLYWYQQILGQGPKLLIQFQNNGVVDDSQLPKDRFSAERLKGVDSTLKIQPAKLEDSAVYLCASSLREGETQYFGPGTRLLVL.

This clone has only a few counts. The rearrangement uses TRBV6-6 and TRBJ1-1; possibly TRBD1 for D (6 bases). Germline-derived CDR1 and CDR2 are MNHNY and SVGAGI (reference sequence). The V gene lost 4 bases and the J gene lost 3 bases, with 9 bases spanning the gap. CDR3 size: 13 residues. CDR3 loop: CASSFSGDTEAFF. CDR3 coding DNA: TGTGCCAGCAGTTTCTCAGGGGACACTGAAGCTTTCTTT.

This rearrangement joins TRBV5-1 to TRBJ2-7; D is possibly TRBD1 or TRBD2 (5 bases each). Germline values: CDR1 SGHRS, CDR2 YFSETQ. The CDR3 has 15 residues. Deletions cut 2 bases from V and 1 base from J, with 13 bases between. The DNA of the CDR3 is TGCGCCAGCAGCTTAGGACTGACAGAGTCCTACGAGCAGTACTTC. Its translation: CASSLGLTESYEQYF. Looking up the rest from reference TRBV5-1 and TRBJ2-7 gives the full variable domain: KAGVTQTPRYLIKTRGQQVTLSCSPISGHRSVSWYQQTPGQGLQFLFEYFSETQRNKGNFPGRFSGRQFSNSRSEMNVSTLELGDSALYLCASSLGLTESYEQYFGPGTRLTVT.

The rearrangement joins TRBV29-1 to TRBJ1-2; D gene ambiguous. V dropped 6 bases and J dropped 7 bases, with 18 bases sitting between them. CDR3 length: 13 amino acids. Germline V CDR1 and CDR2: SQVTM, ANQGSEA. The DNA of the CDR3 is TGCAGCGTCCCCTCGGACCGACGGACTGGCTACACCTTC. This codes for CSVPSDRRTGYTF.

Worth noting for this clone: The likely explanation is a read error, given a far larger clone one base away. V is TRBV5-6 and J is TRBJ2-5, with 10 bases aligning to TRBD1. V was pared by 4 bases and J by 3 bases, with 6 bases of the junction left unmatched. Germline CDR1 and CDR2: SGHDT and YYEEEE. The length of the CDR3 is 15 residues. This CDR3 reads CASSVTGQGKETQYF. The CDR3 DNA sequence: TGTGCCAGCAGCGTGACGGGACAGGGGAAAGAGACCCAGTACTTC.

This clone showed up many times. The V call is TRBV6-6, the J call TRBJ2-1; the D is unclear. The CDR3 is 14 residues long. Per germline, CDR1 MNHNY and CDR2 SVGAGI (reference sequence). Deletions cut 6 bases from V and 7 bases from J, with 16 bases between. The DNA for the CDR3 is TGTGCCAGCAGCCTTAGCCTCGGAAGGAATGAGCAGTTCTTC. Its protein is CASSLSLGRNEQFF.

The CDR3 is CASSVDEQYF. The CDR3 DNA follows: TGTGCCAGCAGTGTGGACGAGCAGTACTTC. The genes are TRBV2 and TRBJ2-7; D remains unclear. Trimming left V 4 bases short and J 5 bases short, with 3 bases between. From germline, CDR1 is SNHLY and CDR2 FYNNEI. The CDR3 contains 10 residues.

The chain is built from TRBV7-2 and TRBJ1-1; D is undetermined. The CDR3 contains 13 residues. CDR1 and CDR2 from the germline V gene are SGHTA and FQGNSA. Trimming took 5 bases from V and 1 from J, leaving 8 bases between them. CDR3 coding DNA: TGTGCCAGCAGCGAGGGCCAGAACACTGAAGCTTTCTTT. Residues: CASSEGQNTEAFF.

The chain uses TRBV19 and TRBJ1-2; D not resolved. CDR1 is LNHDA and CDR2 is SQIVND in the germline V gene (reference sequence). The CDR3 totals 14 residues. Trimming left V 6 bases short and J 2 bases short, with 13 bases between. Written as DNA, the CDR3 is TGTGCCAGTAGCCCGGTCGCAGCCAACTATGGCTACACCTTC. This gives the protein CASSPVAANYGYTF.

The chain employs TRBV28 and TRBJ1-2; D not certain. The CDR3 runs 12 residues. V was shortened by 7 bases and J by 0 bases, with 6 bases between the two germline ends. Per germline, CDR1 MDHEN and CDR2 SYDVKM. The CDR3 nucleotides read TGTGCCAGCACCTTAGCTAACTATGGCTACACCTTC. It translates to CASTLANYGYTF.

V is TRBV5-1 and J is TRBJ1-2; D perhaps matches TRBD1 (5 bases). V was pared by 4 bases and J by 3 bases, with 16 bases between. The CDR3 consists of 15 residues. Germline V gene sequence: CDR1 SGHRS, CDR2 YFSETQ. The CDR3 spells CASSPTGGADYGYTF. In DNA form, the CDR3 reads TGCGCCAGCAGCCCAACCGGAGGGGCGGACTATGGCTACACCTTC.

This clone was counted only a few times. The chain joins TRBV6-6 to TRBJ2-5, with 7 nucleotides matching TRBD1. The CDR3 consists of 13 residues. J was trimmed by 2 bases and V by 6 bases; bases with no gene match: 3. The germline V gene encodes CDR1 MNHNY and CDR2 SVGAGI (reference sequence). CDR3 sequence (DNA): TGTGCCAGCAGCCGGGACAGTCAAGAGACCCAGTACTTC. Protein: CASSRDSQETQYF.

This clone was observed a handful of times. The chain is built from TRBV4-2 and TRBJ1-1; a possible D gene is TRBD1 (5 bases). V gave up 5 bases and J gave up 2 bases, with 9 bases separating them. CDR1 and CDR2 from the germline V gene are LGHNA and YNFKEQ. This CDR3 contains 13 residues. CDR3 nucleotide sequence: TGTGCCAGCAGCTTCGGACAAAACACTGAAGCTTTCTTT. This codes for CASSFGQNTEAFF.

The J gene is TRBJ2-7, the V gene TRBV7-9; 7 positions agree with TRBD1. V was pared by 4 bases and J by 4 bases, with 7 bases of the junction left unmatched. Germline V gene sequence: CDR1 SEHNR, CDR2 FQNEAQ (reference sequence). There are 14 residues in the CDR3. CDR3 coding DNA: TGTGCCAGCAGCTGGGACAGCCCTACTTACGAGCAGTACTTC. It yields the protein CASSWDSPTYEQYF.

The chain links TRBV7-9 to TRBJ2-1, with TRBD1 as a possible D gene (7 bases). This CDR3 has 15 residues. Between the trimmed V and J ends, which lost 5 bases and 4 bases, there was a span of 15 bases. Germline CDR1 is SEHNR and CDR2 is FQNEAQ (reference sequence). CDR3 sequence: CASSAGQLVYNEQFF. As DNA, the CDR3 is TGTGCCAGCAGCGCGGGACAGTTAGTTTACAATGAGCAGTTCTTC.

This clone was observed a handful of times. V gene TRBV5-1 combines with J gene TRBJ1-6; D gene unclear. Germline V lookup: CDR1 SGHRS, CDR2 YFSETQ. V was clipped by 1 base and J by 7 bases, with 12 bases between them. The CDR3 contains 15 residues. The CDR3 reads CASSLYQDLNSPLHF. CDR3 DNA sequence: TGCGCCAGCAGCTTGTATCAGGATCTAAATTCACCCCTCCACTTT.

V and J are TRBV6-1 and TRBJ1-1; D possibly corresponds to TRBD1 (5 bases). The CDR3 is made up of 11 amino acids. Germline-derived CDR1 and CDR2 are MNHNS and SASEGT. Deletions cut 8 bases from V and 1 base from J, with 5 bases between. DNA for the CDR3: TGTGCCAGCGACAGGAACACTGAAGCTTTCTTT. This gives the protein CASDRNTEAFF.

The J gene is TRBJ1-2, the V gene TRBV7-3; D possibly corresponds to TRBD1 (6 bases). The V gene lost 2 bases and the J gene lost 4 bases, with 23 bases spanning the gap. This CDR3 has 18 amino acids. Germline-derived CDR1 and CDR2 are SGHTA and FQGTGA. CDR3 in amino acids: CASSLDRTRGNKGYGYTF. The CDR3, as DNA: TGTGCCAGCAGCTTAGACAGGACCCGGGGCAATAAGGGCTATGGCTACACCTTC. Variable domain in full (rest from reference TRBV7-3 and TRBJ1-2): GAGVSQTPSNKVTEKGKYVELRCDPISGHTALYWYRQSLGQGPEFLIYFQGTGAADDSGLPNDRFFAVRPEGSVSTLKIQRTERGDSAVYLCASSLDRTRGNKGYGYTFGSGTRLTVV.

This chain uses TRBV7-9 with TRBJ2-4, with TRBD1 identical over 7 bases. V lost 9 bases, J lost 6 bases, and 5 bases stayed unmatched. The CDR3 has 12 amino acids. Germline assignment: CDR1 SEHNR and CDR2 FQNEAQ (reference sequence). CDR3 in amino acids: CASSYRGNIQYF. CDR3 nucleotide sequence: TGTGCCAGTTCATACAGGGGAAACATTCAGTACTTC.

This clone was seen a few times. The gene calls are TRBV14 and TRBJ1-2, with D unclear. CDR1 is SGHDN, CDR2 FVKESK, per germline. Trimming took off 4 bases at V and 4 bases at J, with 10 bases between the two ends. The CDR3 totals 13 residues. The CDR3 DNA reads as TGTGCCAGCAGCCCGTTAGGACCCTATGGCTACACCTTC. Translating it yields CASSPLGPYGYTF.

The CDR3 reads CASRHPGQGSYEQYF. The CDR3 DNA is TGTGCCAGCAGACACCCGGGACAGGGGTCCTACGAGCAGTACTTC. The chain carries TRBV2 and TRBJ2-7, with 10 bases identical to TRBD1. Looked up from germline, CDR1 is SNHLY and CDR2 is FYNNEI. The CDR3 sequence is 15 residues long. V was clipped by 6 bases and J by 1 base; unmatched bases: 6. The whole variable domain, filled in from reference TRBV2 and TRBJ2-7, reads EPEVTQTPSHQVTQMGQEVILRCVPISNHLYFYWYRQILGQKVEFLVSFYNNEISEKSEIFDDQFSVERPDGSNFTLKIRSTKLEDSAMYFCASRHPGQGSYEQYFGPGTRLTVT.